This T cell receptor beta chain was found in a study of blood T cell repertoires in COVID-19. Whole-study context: The cDNA or gDNA used as material had been derived from T cells, B-cell-depleted T cells, or PBMCs.

The V gene's germline CDR1 is SGHRS and CDR2 YFSETQ. With 4 bases clipped from V and 0 bases from J, the junction kept 5 bases outside the gene matches. The CDR3 totals 17 residues. Original handling: Reference gene primer amplification in the assay estimated nucleated cell counts. Profiling relied on immunoSEQ multiplex PCR, and the TCRdb table lists in-frame clones only, not all of them. That table gives V, J and clone size, and the DNA gave D and trimming. The table has around 69,000 clones, roughly 76% seen once. The clonotype was recovered from a woman between 70 and 85 years old with acute or convalescent COVID-19. Sequencing input: peripheral blood. This chain links TRBV5-1 with TRBJ1-4; 11 nucleotides agree with TRBD1. CDR3 in amino acids: CASSTDRGLATNEKLFF. DNA for the CDR3: TGCGCCAGCAGCACGGACAGGGGGCTTGCAACTAATGAAAAACTGTTTTTT.